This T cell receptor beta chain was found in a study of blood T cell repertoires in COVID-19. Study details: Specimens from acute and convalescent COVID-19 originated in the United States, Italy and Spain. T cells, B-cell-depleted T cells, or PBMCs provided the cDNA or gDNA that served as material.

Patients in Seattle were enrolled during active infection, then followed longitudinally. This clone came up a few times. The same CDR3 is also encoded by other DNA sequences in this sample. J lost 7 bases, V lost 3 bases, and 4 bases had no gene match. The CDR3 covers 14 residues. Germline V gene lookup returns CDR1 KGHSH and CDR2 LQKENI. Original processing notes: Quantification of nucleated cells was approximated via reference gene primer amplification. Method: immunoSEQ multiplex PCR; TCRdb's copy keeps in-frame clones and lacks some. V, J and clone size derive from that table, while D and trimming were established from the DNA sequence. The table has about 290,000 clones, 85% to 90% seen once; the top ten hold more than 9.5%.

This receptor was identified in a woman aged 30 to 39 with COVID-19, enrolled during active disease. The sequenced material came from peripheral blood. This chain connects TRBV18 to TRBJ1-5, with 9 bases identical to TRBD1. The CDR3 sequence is CASSPDRGGQPQHF. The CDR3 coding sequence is TGTGCCAGCTCACCGGACAGGGGTGGGCAGCCCCAGCATTTT.